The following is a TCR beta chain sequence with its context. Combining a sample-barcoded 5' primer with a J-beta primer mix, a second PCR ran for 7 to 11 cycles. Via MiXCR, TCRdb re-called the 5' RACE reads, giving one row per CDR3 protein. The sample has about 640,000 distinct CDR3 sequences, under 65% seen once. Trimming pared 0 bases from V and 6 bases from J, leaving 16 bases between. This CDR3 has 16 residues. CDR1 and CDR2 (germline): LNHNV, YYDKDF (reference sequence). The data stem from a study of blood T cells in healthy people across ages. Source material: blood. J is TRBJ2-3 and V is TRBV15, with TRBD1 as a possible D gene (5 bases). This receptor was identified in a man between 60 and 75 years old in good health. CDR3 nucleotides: TGTGCCACCAGCAGAGACGTAGACCCGACAGTTGATACGCAGTATTTT. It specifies CATSRDVDPTVDTQYF. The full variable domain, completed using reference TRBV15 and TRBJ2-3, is DAMVIQNPRYQVTQFGKPVTLSCSQTLNHNVMYWYQQKSSQAPKLLFHYYDKDFNNEADTPDNFQSRRPNTSFCFLDIRSPGLGDTAMYLCATSRDVDPTVDTQYFGPGTRLTVL.